These T cell receptor beta chains were read from a single sample in a study of CD8 T cells in ankylosing spondylitis. One entry per CDR3 protein results from TCRdb running MiXCR on the 5' RACE reads. The sample carries some 330,000 distinct CDR3 sequences, 6.5% to 10% recorded once. Sequencing was carried out using blood, either unsorted or a sorted T cell fraction (not recorded which). All receptors derive from a male donor with ankylosing spondylitis. CDR3s include the opening cysteine and the closing phenylalanine or tryptophan. Each record gives: V gene, J gene, clone size, CDR3 protein. Rows may omit the clone size; those that give it use once, few, many or a size class.

V: TRBV10-3; J: TRBJ2-7; size: few; CDR3: CAIMRDSSYEQYF
V: TRBV29-1; J: TRBJ2-3; size: many; CDR3: CSVDAGSTDTQYF
V: TRBV6-1; J: TRBJ1-5; size: NA; CDR3: CASSENVGQGNWPQHF
V: TRBV5-6; J: TRBJ2-1; size: NA; CDR3: CASIRLAGRNEQFF
V: TRBV7-9; J: TRBJ1-5; size: NA; CDR3: CASSSSGTDNSNQPQHF
V: TRBV20-1; J: TRBJ2-2; size: many; CDR3: CSASVQHNTGELFF
V: TRBV27; J: TRBJ2-7; size: NA; CDR3: CASRLGTSGSREQYF
V: TRBV28; J: TRBJ1-5; size: NA; CDR3: CASSLPGRGNQPQHF
V: TRBV18; J: TRBJ2-5; size: many; CDR3: CASSKTAIETQYF
V: TRBV2; J: TRBJ2-1; size: NA; CDR3: CASRALSGSYNEQFF
V: TRBV19; J: TRBJ2-1; size: NA; CDR3: CASSPHTPSSYNEQFF
V: TRBV5-1; J: TRBJ2-2; size: NA; CDR3: CASVAGTSPGELFF
V: TRBV5-1; J: TRBJ2-2; size: few; CDR3: CASSLQGSGVGELFF
V: TRBV7-9; J: TRBJ2-1; size: many; CDR3: CASSSTGPNYNEQFF
V: TRBV7-6; J: TRBJ2-7; size: NA; CDR3: CASSPGTGVIEQYF
V: TRBV9; J: TRBJ2-7; size: few; CDR3: CASSPRTDSYEQYF
V: TRBV18; J: TRBJ2-5; size: NA; CDR3: CASSQTVQETQYF
V: TRBV6-1; J: TRBJ2-1; size: few; CDR3: CASVTVAGGNEQFF
V: TRBV28; J: TRBJ1-1; size: many; CDR3: CASSRRRAAEAFF
V: TRBV28; J: TRBJ2-1; size: few; CDR3: CASSLSLAASEQFF
V: TRBV9; J: TRBJ2-4; size: many; CDR3: CASSVDEATQQYF
V: TRBV4-3; J: TRBJ2-3; size: NA; CDR3: CASSQTTGSTDTQYF
V: TRBV28; J: TRBJ2-4; size: many; CDR3: CASSFPGTGNIQYF
V: TRBV6-2/TRBV6-3; J: TRBJ2-2; size: NA; CDR3: CASSYGYTGELFF
V: TRBV29-1; J: TRBJ1-5; size: NA; CDR3: CSVGGGNQPQHF
V: TRBV7-9; J: TRBJ2-2; size: NA; CDR3: CASSLIAPANTGELFF
V: TRBV12-3/TRBV12-4; J: TRBJ1-1; size: few; CDR3: CASSRPPGTEAFF
V: TRBV20-1; J: TRBJ1-2; size: NA; CDR3: CSARGILQGDFGYTF
V: TRBV20-1; J: TRBJ2-7; size: few; CDR3: CSARGVSFSYEQYF
V: TRBV7-8; J: TRBJ1-4; size: NA; CDR3: CASSTRTAYNEKLFF
V: TRBV4-2; J: TRBJ2-7; size: many; CDR3: CASSQLYDDEQYF
V: TRBV20-1; J: TRBJ2-2; size: few; CDR3: CSARLAGRATGELFF
V: TRBV6-1; J: TRBJ2-7; size: NA; CDR3: CASSGQRSSYEQYF
V: TRBV25-1; J: TRBJ2-7; size: many; CDR3: CASRLAYEQYF
V: TRBV14; J: TRBJ1-1; size: many; CDR3: CASSQGWEAEAFF
V: TRBV5-1; J: TRBJ2-5; size: few; CDR3: CASSLGEAARETQYF
V: TRBV7-9; J: TRBJ2-2; size: many; CDR3: CASRPDRPYTGELFF
V: TRBV20-1; J: TRBJ2-1; size: NA; CDR3: CSAAGNEQFF
V: TRBV28; J: TRBJ2-7; size: NA; CDR3: CASSPPTGTGGYEQYF
V: TRBV5-1; J: TRBJ2-3; size: NA; CDR3: CASSLEGLAGGLNTDTQYF
V: TRBV5-6; J: TRBJ2-5; size: NA; CDR3: CASSSLRSVGTQYF
V: TRBV2; J: TRBJ2-3; size: NA; CDR3: CASKSGRNTDTQYF
V: TRBV18; J: TRBJ2-5; size: many; CDR3: CASSPGQGAQETQYF
V: TRBV5-1; J: TRBJ2-7; size: NA; CDR3: CASGWVTSYEQYF
V: TRBV4-1; J: TRBJ2-7; size: few; CDR3: CASSQDVRGLGSYEQYF
V: TRBV7-9; J: TRBJ2-7; size: NA; CDR3: CASSLRDRYEQYF
V: TRBV18; J: TRBJ1-6; size: NA; CDR3: CASSPPEGGNSPLHF
V: TRBV29-1; J: TRBJ1-4; size: few; CDR3: CSVGGGYEKLFF
V: TRBV20-1; J: TRBJ2-1; size: NA; CDR3: CGAPPVGGGDYNEQFF
V: TRBV10-3; J: TRBJ2-2; size: many; CDR3: CAISENRVTNTGELFF
V: TRBV7-8; J: TRBJ2-2; size: many; CDR3: CASSVFANTGELFF
V: TRBV6-2/TRBV6-3; J: TRBJ2-7; size: NA; CDR3: CASSRTRDRDSYEQYF